This entry lists 6 T cell receptor beta chains sequenced from one sample in a study of blood T cell repertoires in COVID-19. Some clones are missing from TCRdb's copy, which holds only in-frame ones; the method was immunoSEQ multiplex PCR. The sample includes 200,000 to 250,000 clones, approximately 80% of them seen just once. Source material: PBMCs or T cells enriched from blood (not recorded which). Receptors were obtained from a man aged 55-75 years who had recovered from COVID-19.

V is TRBV18 and J is TRBJ2-5; no reliable D call. The V gene lost 1 base and the J gene lost 2 bases, with 5 bases spanning the gap. The CDR3 contains 13 residues. The germline CDR1 and CDR2 sequences are KGHSH and LQKENI. In nucleotides, the CDR3 is TGTGCCAGCTCACCACAGAGACAAGAGACCCAGTACTTC. Translating gives CASSPQRQETQYF.

The V and J genes are TRBV3-1 (or the pseudogene TRBV3-2) and TRBJ1-4; TRBD1 is a possible D gene (6 bases). The germline gives CDR1 LGHDT, CDR2 YNNKEL (reference sequence). V was pared by 4 bases and J by 7 bases, with 13 bases between. The CDR3 covers 14 residues. CDR3 residues: CASSRTASSEKLFF. In nucleotides, the CDR3 is TGTGCCAGCAGCCGGACAGCAAGCTCTGAAAAACTGTTTTTT.

This chain connects TRBV19 to TRBJ1-2, with D possibly matching TRBD1 (5 bases). V lost 10 bases to trimming and J lost 5 bases, with 20 bases between them. Germline values: CDR1 LNHDA, CDR2 SQIVND (reference sequence). The CDR3 covers 14 residues. The CDR3 DNA reads TGTGCCACCCTGAAGGGGCCGACCTCATATGGCTACACCTTC. Translating it yields CATLKGPTSYGYTF.

A note on this clone: At one boundary the junction diverges from the germline segment, which might be a read error. The rearrangement uses TRBV12-3 or TRBV12-4 and TRBJ1-1; perhaps TRBD1 as D (5 bases). The CDR3 is made up of 13 amino acids. The CDR3 sequence is CASSFGDWTEAFF. Here the CDR3 DNA reads TGTGCTAGCAGTTTCGGGGACTGGACTGAAGCTTTCTTT.

The rearrangement uses TRBV5-1 and TRBJ1-2; no firm D call. Between the trimmed V and J ends, which lost 4 bases and 6 bases, there was a span of 16 bases. From germline, CDR1 is SGHRS and CDR2 YFSETQ. CDR3 length equals 14 residues. The CDR3 here is CASSPDGAADGYTF. The CDR3 coding sequence is TGCGCCAGCAGCCCAGACGGCGCCGCGGATGGCTACACCTTC.

The V gene is TRBV5-1, the J gene TRBJ1-4, with D tentatively TRBD1 (6 bases). Between the trimmed V and J ends, which lost 5 bases and 3 bases, there was a span of 14 bases. CDR3 length: 15 amino acids. The germline V gene has CDR1 SGHRS and CDR2 YFSETQ. CDR3 nucleotides: TGCGCCAGCAGGTCCACAGGGTTGGCTAATGAAAAACTGTTTTTT. This translates into CASRSTGLANEKLFF.